This T cell receptor beta chain derives from a study of cytomegalovirus exposure and HLA in healthy donors. Study-level results: Most TCR sequences showed up rarely, but some public TCRs showed up in many donors.

Some clones are missing from TCRdb's copy, which holds only in-frame ones; the method was immunoSEQ multiplex PCR. Of about 130,000 clones in the sample, roughly 90% were seen once. Concerning this clone itself: Its antigen is still unknown.

The validation cohort, a group of around 120 subjects, included the donors and was separate from the roughly 620-subject first cohort. CDR3 length equals 15 residues. V shed 1 base and J 3 bases; nucleotides not matched to a gene: 4. Germline V gene lookup returns CDR1 MNHEY and CDR2 SMNVEV (reference sequence). The sequenced sample was PBMCs. The TCR originated in a woman aged 18 to 35 in good health and CMV-seronegative. The chain joins TRBV27 to TRBJ2-7; 9 bases map to TRBD1. The CDR3 sequence: CASSLYGTGLYEQYF. In DNA form, the CDR3 reads TGTGCCAGCAGTTTATATGGGACAGGGCTCTACGAGCAGTACTTC.